This passage covers 14 T cell receptor beta chains from one sample sequenced in a study of blood T cell repertoires in COVID-19. Sequenced by immunoSEQ multiplex PCR; TCRdb stores in-frame clones only, minus some. The sample has tens of thousands of clones, roughly 86% seen once. What was sequenced was peripheral blood. The origin of the receptors is a woman older than 75 in a cohort sampled during active or convalescent COVID-19.

The chain recombines TRBV6-5 with TRBJ1-1; 8 bases match TRBD1. The CDR3 extends over 14 amino acids. The germline gives CDR1 MNHEY, CDR2 SVGAGI. Germline trimming cut 2 bases from V and 4 bases from J; bases unmatched to any gene: 3. The CDR3 sequence: CASSYRTGTTEAFF. CDR3 DNA sequence: TGTGCCAGCAGTTACCGGACAGGGACCACTGAAGCTTTCTTT.

Worth noting for this clone: The same CDR3 is also encoded by other DNA sequences in this sample. The chain joins TRBV5-1 to TRBJ2-1, with 7 bases fitting TRBD2. The V and J ends lost 2 bases and 2 bases, in that order; junction bases with no gene match: 4. The CDR3 length is 15 residues. Germline V gene data show CDR1 as SGHRS and CDR2 as YFSETQ. The CDR3 reads CASSLGGRAYNEQFF. The CDR3 coding sequence is TGCGCCAGCAGCTTAGGCGGGAGAGCCTACAATGAGCAGTTCTTC.

This clone was observed a few times. J is TRBJ1-4 and V is TRBV6-5, with a weak D call TRBD1 (6 bases). Per germline, CDR1 MNHEY and CDR2 SVGAGI. The CDR3 sequence is 16 residues long. The germline V and J ends were trimmed by 3 bases and 12 bases, with 23 bases remaining between them. Here the CDR3 DNA reads TGTGCCAGCAGTTATCGTGTGAGGACAGAAGTCCCGGAACTGTTTTTT. It yields the protein CASSYRVRTEVPELFF.

This sequence joins TRBV6-5 and TRBJ2-2; 8 bases align to TRBD1. The V and J ends lost 11 bases and 0 bases, in that order; junction bases with no gene match: 8. CDR1 and CDR2 (germline): MNHEY, SVGAGI. The CDR3 consists of 15 residues. The DNA of the CDR3 is TGTGCCCACAGGGGACAGGCCTCGAACACCGGGGAGCTGTTTTTT. Its translation is CAHRGQASNTGELFF.

The J gene is TRBJ2-1, the V gene TRBV9; 7 positions agree with TRBD2. Germline V gives CDR1 SGDLS, CDR2 YYNGEE. The CDR3 extends over 16 amino acids. With 0 bases clipped from V and 8 bases from J, the junction kept 11 bases outside the gene matches. The CDR3 here is CASSVGGSRFGDEQFF. Here the CDR3 DNA reads TGTGCCAGCAGCGTAGGCGGGAGCCGATTTGGGGATGAGCAGTTCTTC.

The chain couples TRBV5-6 to TRBJ1-2, with D perhaps TRBD1 (5 bases). CDR1 is SGHDT and CDR2 is YYEEEE in the germline V gene. The CDR3 has 13 amino acids. V shed 4 bases and J shed 5 bases, with 12 bases lying between them. CDR3 sequence (DNA): TGTGCCAGCAGCGGGACTTGGGGGTATGGCTACACCTTC. Its translation is CASSGTWGYGYTF. Full variable domain (outside the CDR3, taken from reference TRBV5-6 and TRBJ1-2): DAGVTQSPTHLIKTRGQQVTLRCSPKSGHDTVSWYQQALGQGPQFIFQYYEEEERQRGNFPDRFSGHQFPNYSSELNVNALLLGDSALYLCASSGTWGYGYTFGSGTRLTVV.

This sequence joins TRBV21-1 and TRBJ2-3; the table's D gene call, TRBD2, was not cross checked with the DNA. TRBV21-1 is listed as a pseudogene. This CDR3 comprises 16 residues. CDR3 nucleotide sequence: TGTGCCAGCGGACGGCCCCGGGGTAGGATTACAGATACGCAGTATTTT. Translated: CASGRPRGRITDTQYF.

This chain uses TRBV30 with TRBJ1-4; D is uncertain. Trimming cost V 2 bases and J 2 bases, with 6 bases left between them. Germline V lookup: CDR1 GTSNPN, CDR2 SVGIG (reference sequence). CDR3 length: 13 amino acids. CDR3 amino acids: CAWSQRTNEKLFF. The DNA of the CDR3 is TGTGCCTGGAGTCAGAGGACTAATGAAAAACTGTTTTTT.

The V gene is TRBV29-1, the J gene TRBJ2-7, with D perhaps TRBD1 (6 bases). Per the germline V gene, CDR1 is SQVTM and CDR2 is ANQGSEA. Trimming removed 7 bases from V and 0 bases from J, with 10 bases in between. The CDR3 extends over 12 amino acids. CDR3 sequence: CSARDTSYEQYV. The CDR3 DNA reads TGCAGCGCCCGGGACACCTCCTACGAGCAGTACGTC.

The chain recombines TRBV6-6 with TRBJ1-5; 7 bases map to TRBD1. V was pared by 5 bases and J by 6 bases, with 13 bases of the junction left unmatched. The CDR3 sequence is 16 residues long. Germline CDR1 reads MNHNY; CDR2 reads SVGAGI (reference sequence). CDR3 DNA: TGTGCCAGCAGTAAAGGGACAGCCGGACGGGCTCAGCCCCAGCATTTT. Protein: CASSKGTAGRAQPQHF.

The chain has TRBV5-4 and TRBJ2-2, with a possible D match to TRBD2 (5 bases). V shed 2 bases and J shed 8 bases, with 7 bases lying between them. This CDR3 has 12 amino acids. Germline loops: CDR1 SGHNT, CDR2 YYREEE (reference sequence). The CDR3 region is CASSFGVGELFF. DNA for the CDR3: TGTGCCAGCAGCTTCGGGGTAGGGGAGCTGTTTTTT.

There are a few counts of this clone. The CDR3 sequence: CASSFRGTPGYEQYF. The DNA for the CDR3 is TGTGCCAGCAGTTTCAGGGGCACGCCGGGCTACGAGCAGTACTTC. The chain has TRBV27 and TRBJ2-7; D may be TRBD1 (6 bases). The CDR3 loop spans 15 amino acids. The germline V gene encodes CDR1 MNHEY and CDR2 SMNVEV (reference sequence). V lost 3 bases to trimming and J lost 3 bases, with 15 bases between them.

V gene TRBV30 combines with J gene TRBJ1-2; 10 positions agree with TRBD1. Unmatched junction bases numbered 7, after V lost 3 bases and J lost 3 bases. The CDR3 consists of 15 residues. Germline V gene sequence: CDR1 GTSNPN, CDR2 SVGIG (reference sequence). This CDR3 is CAWRKRTGGDYGYTF. The CDR3 region has the DNA TGTGCCTGGAGGAAAAGGACAGGGGGAGACTATGGCTACACCTTC.

The rearrangement joins TRBV6-1 to TRBJ1-6; D call uncertain. Germline CDR1 is MNHNS and CDR2 is SASEGT. This CDR3 is built from 17 residues. With 4 bases removed from V and 0 bases from J, the gap between germline ends came to 13 bases. In nucleotides, the CDR3 is TGTGCCAGCAGTGCGGCTAGTAGGAGCTCCTATAATTCACCCCTCCACTTT. Amino acids: CASSAASRSSYNSPLHF.